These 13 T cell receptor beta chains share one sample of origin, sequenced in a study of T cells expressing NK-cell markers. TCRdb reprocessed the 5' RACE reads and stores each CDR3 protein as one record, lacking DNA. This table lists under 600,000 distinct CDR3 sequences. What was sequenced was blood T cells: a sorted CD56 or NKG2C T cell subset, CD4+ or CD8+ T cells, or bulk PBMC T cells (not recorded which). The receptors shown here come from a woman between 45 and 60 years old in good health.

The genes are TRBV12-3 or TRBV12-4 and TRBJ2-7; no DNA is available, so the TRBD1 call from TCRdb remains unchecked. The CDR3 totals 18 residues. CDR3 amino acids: CASSLALGGLLSSYEQYF.

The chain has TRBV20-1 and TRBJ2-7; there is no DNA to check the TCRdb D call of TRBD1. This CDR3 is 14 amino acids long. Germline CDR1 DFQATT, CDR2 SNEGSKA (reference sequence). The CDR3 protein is CSPGRGRGGDEQYF.

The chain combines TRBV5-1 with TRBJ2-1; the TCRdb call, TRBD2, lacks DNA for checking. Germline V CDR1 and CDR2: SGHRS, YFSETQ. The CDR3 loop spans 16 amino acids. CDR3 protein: CASSSSTSSSYNEQFF.

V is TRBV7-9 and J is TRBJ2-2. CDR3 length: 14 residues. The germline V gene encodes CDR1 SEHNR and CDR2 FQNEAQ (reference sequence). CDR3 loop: CASRDPYSAGELFF.

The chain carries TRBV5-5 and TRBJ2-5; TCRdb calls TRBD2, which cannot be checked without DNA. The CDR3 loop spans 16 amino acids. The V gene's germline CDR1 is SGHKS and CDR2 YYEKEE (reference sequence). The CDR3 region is CASSQLGPSGQETQYF.

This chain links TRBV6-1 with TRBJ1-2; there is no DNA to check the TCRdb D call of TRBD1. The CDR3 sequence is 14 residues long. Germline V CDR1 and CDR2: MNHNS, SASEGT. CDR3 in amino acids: CASRGGQDNYGYTF.

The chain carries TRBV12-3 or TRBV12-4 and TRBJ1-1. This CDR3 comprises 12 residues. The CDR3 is CASNFLRGEAFF.

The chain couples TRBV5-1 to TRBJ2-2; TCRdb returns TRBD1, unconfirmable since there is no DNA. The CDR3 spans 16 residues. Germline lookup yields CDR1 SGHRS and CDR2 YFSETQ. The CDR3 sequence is CASSLGDRFVTGELFF.

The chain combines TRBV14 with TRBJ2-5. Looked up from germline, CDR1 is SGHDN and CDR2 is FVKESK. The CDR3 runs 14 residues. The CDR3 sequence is CASSQAMASGTQYF.

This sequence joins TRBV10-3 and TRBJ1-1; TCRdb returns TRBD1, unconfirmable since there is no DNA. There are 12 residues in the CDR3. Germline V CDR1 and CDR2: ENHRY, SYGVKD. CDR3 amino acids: CAIKGTLTEAFF.

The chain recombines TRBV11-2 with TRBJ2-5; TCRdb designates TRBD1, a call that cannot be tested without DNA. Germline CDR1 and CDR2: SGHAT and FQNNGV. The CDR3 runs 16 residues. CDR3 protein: CASSFAGTGAQETQYF.

CDR3 loop: CATSRDRRGWNTEAFF. V usage is TRBV15 and J usage is TRBJ1-1. This CDR3 has 16 residues. Germline loops: CDR1 LNHNV, CDR2 YYDKDF (reference sequence).

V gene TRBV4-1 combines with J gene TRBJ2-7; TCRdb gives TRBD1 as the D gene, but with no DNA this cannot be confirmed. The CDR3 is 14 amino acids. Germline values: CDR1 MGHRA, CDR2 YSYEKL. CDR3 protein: CASSQPGRSYEQYF.